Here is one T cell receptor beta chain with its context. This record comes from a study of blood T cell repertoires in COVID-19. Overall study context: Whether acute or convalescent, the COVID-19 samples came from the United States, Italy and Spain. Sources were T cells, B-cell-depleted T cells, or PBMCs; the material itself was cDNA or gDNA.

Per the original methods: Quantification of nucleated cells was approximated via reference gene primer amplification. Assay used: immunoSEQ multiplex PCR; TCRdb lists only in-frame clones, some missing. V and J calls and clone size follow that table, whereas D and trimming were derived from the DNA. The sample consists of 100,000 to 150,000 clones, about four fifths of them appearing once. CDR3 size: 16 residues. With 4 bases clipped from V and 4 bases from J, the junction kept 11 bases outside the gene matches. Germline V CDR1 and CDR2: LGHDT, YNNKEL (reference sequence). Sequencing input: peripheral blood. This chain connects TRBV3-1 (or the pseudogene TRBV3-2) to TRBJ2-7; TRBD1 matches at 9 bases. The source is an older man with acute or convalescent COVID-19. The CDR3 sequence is CASSRSRDRAIYEQYF. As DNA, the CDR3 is TGTGCCAGCAGCCGAAGCCGGGACAGGGCGATTTACGAGCAGTACTTC.